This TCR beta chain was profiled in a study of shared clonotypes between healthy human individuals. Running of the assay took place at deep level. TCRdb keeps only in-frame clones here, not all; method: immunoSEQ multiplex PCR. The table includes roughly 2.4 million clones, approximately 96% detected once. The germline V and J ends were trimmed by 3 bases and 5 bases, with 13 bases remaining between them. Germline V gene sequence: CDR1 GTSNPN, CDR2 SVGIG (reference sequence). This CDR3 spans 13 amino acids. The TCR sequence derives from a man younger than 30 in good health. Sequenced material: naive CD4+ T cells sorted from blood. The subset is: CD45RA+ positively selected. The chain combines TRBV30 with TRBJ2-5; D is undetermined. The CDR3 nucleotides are TGTGCCTGGAGGAAGGGTCCTGTCGAGACCCAGTACTTC. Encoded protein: CAWRKGPVETQYF. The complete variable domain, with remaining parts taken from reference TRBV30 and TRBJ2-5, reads SQTIHQWPATLVQPVGSPLSLECTVEGTSNPNLYWYRQAAGRGLQLLFYSVGIGQISSEVPQNLSASRPQDRQFILSSKKLLLSDSGFYLCAWRKGPVETQYFGPGTRLLVL.